This T cell receptor (beta chain) was documented in a study of radiotherapy plus CTLA-4 blockade in lung cancer. Across the whole study: Disease control was seen in about 30% of patients, objective responses in 18%.

On this clone itself: What it recognizes is unknown.

The data were produced by immunoSEQ multiplex PCR, yet TCRdb's version contains in-frame clones alone and is incomplete. The table shows about 49,000 clones, with around 84% occurring only once. Whole-study results and caveats: In blood, tumor-derived TCR clones expanded after radiotherapy plus ipilimumab. Reported findings show early blood T cell clone dynamics, with interferon-beta, best predicted response.

The CDR3 contains 15 residues. Germline CDR1 is LGHNA and CDR2 is YSLEER. Trimming took 0 bases from V and 7 from J, leaving 12 bases between them. Chemo-refractory metastatic non-small-cell lung cancer patients received focal radiation with ipilimumab CTLA-4 blockade. The material was peripheral blood, obtained from a patient treated with radiotherapy plus ipilimumab. The rearrangement joins TRBV4-3 to TRBJ1-4; a weak D match, TRBD1 (5 bases). This receptor was identified in a human donor with non-small cell lung cancer whose response to radiotherapy plus ipilimumab could not be evaluated. The CDR3, as DNA: TGCGCCAGCAGCCAAGAAGGGCAGGGAGGTGAAAAACTGTTTTTT. Translated, it gives CASSQEGQGGEKLFF.